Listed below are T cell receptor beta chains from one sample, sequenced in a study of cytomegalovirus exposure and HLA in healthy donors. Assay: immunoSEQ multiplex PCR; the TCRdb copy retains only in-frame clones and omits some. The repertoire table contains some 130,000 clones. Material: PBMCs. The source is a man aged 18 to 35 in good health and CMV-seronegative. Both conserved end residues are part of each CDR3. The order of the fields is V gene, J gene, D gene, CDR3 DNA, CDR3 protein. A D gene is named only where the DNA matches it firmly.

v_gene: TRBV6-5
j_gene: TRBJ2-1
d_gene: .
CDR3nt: TGTGCCAGCAGTTACTCGCCGGGACACTACAATGAGCAGTTCTTC
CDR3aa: CASSYSPGHYNEQFF

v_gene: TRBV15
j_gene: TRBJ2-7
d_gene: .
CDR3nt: TGTGCCACCAGCCCTCACCCACCTACCTCCTACGAGCAGTACTTC
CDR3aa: CATSPHPPTSYEQYF

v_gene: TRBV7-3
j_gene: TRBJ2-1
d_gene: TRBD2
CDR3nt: TGTGCCAGCAGCTTATATTCGGGACTAGTAGGTCATGAGCAGTTCTTC
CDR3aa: CASSLYSGLVGHEQFF

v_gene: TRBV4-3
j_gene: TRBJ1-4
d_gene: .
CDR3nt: TGCGCCAGCAGCCAAGATAGGGCGGGGGCAAGAGATGAAAAACTGTTTTTT
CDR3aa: CASSQDRAGARDEKLFF

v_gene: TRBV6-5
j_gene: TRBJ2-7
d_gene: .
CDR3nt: TGTGCCAGCAGTTACTCAGGGGGGGACAACTACGAGCAGTACTTC
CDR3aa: CASSYSGGDNYEQYF

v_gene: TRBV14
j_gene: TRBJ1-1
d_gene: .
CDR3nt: TGTGCCAGCAGCCAGTTTACAGCCTACACTGAAGCTTTCTTT
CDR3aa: CASSQFTAYTEAFF

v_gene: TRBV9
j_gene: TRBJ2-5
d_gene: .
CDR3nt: TGTGCCAGCAGCGTAGGTGGTAGCGTACAAGAGACCCAGTACTTC
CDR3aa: CASSVGGSVQETQYF

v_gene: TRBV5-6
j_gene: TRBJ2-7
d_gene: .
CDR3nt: TGTGCCAGCAGCTTGGATGGACTGAGGGGGAATCAGTACTTC
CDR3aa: CASSLDGLRGNQYF

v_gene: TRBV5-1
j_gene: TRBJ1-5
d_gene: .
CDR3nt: TGCGCCAGCAGCTTGGGGGCTCTATCTAGCAATCAGCCCCAGCATTTT
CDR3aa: CASSLGALSSNQPQHF

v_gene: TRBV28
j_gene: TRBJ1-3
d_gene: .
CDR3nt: TGTGCCAGCAACGAGGGGGTGAACTCTGGAAACACCATATATTTT
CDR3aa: CASNEGVNSGNTIYF

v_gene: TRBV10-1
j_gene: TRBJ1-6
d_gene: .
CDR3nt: TGCGCCAGCAGTGAGCCTAAAGGCGGTTCTTCTAATTCACCCCTCCACTTT
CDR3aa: CASSEPKGGSSNSPLHF

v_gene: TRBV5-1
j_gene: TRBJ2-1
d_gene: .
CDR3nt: TGCGCCAGCAGCTTGGAGACTCGACAGTTCTTC
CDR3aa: CASSLETRQFF

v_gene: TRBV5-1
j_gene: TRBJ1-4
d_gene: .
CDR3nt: TGCGCCAGCAGCTTGGGACATTTAAATGAAAAACTGTTTTTT
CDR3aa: CASSLGHLNEKLFF

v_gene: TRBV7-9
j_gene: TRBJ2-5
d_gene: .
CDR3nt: TGTGCCAGCAGCCGAGGAGGTTTGGCCGAAGAGACCCAGTACTTC
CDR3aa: CASSRGGLAEETQYF

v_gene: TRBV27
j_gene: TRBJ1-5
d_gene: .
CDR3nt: TGTGCCACCGGTATCGGGAACAATCAGCCCCAGCATTTT
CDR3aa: CATGIGNNQPQHF

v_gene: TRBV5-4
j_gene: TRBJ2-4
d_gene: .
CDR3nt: TGTGCCAGCAGCTTGCCGGGTAGCATTCAGTACTTC
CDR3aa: CASSLPGSIQYF

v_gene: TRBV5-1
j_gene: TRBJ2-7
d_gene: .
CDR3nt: TGCGCCAGCAGCTTTTCTTCGGTTGGAACAGGGCCGTCCTACGAGCAGTACTTC
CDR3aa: CASSFSSVGTGPSYEQYF